This T cell receptor (beta chain) was observed in a study of post-analysis software for immune sequencing data. Study-level information: Several disease courses (relapsing-remitting, secondary progressive and progressive-relapsing) of multiple sclerosis were included.

The CDR3 has 15 residues. The germline V gene encodes CDR1 SQVTM and CDR2 ANQGSEA. V gave up 3 bases and J gave up 2 bases, with 14 bases separating them. Prepared libraries of TCR beta cDNA carried unique molecular identifiers. Input of 1 to 10 million T cells yielded 450,000 to 550,000 cDNA molecules. TCRdb redid the calling of the PCR reads with MiXCR, one entry per CDR3 protein. There are a few hundred thousand distinct CDR3 sequences in the sample; roughly 30% occur only once, and 13% lies in the top ten. General study findings and limits: Higher frequency in patients than in controls was seen for five TRBV segments, with TRBV5-6, TRBV5-1 and TRBV20-1 among them. Significantly decreased normalized Chao1 diversity was recorded for multiple sclerosis patients relative to controls. Samples sharing a preparation batch grouped tightly together when assessed by F measure.

Notes on this clonotype: What it binds is unknown.

The TCR sequence derives from a girl aged 5-17 years with multiple sclerosis. The chain combines TRBV29-1 with TRBJ2-1; D might be TRBD2 (6 bases). Material: blood. The CDR3 loop reads CSVEYSGRPYNEQFF. DNA for the CDR3: TGCAGCGTTGAGTACTCAGGGAGGCCCTACAATGAGCAGTTCTTC.